These T cell receptor beta chains were read from a single sample in a study of T cell responses to AZD1222 COVID-19 vaccine. TCRdb keeps only in-frame clones here, not all; method: immunoSEQ multiplex PCR. The data show about 120,000 clones, 93% seen once. Material: peripheral blood, obtained on day 0 of AZD1222 vaccination. Receptors were obtained from an adult in good health. The conserved cysteine and the conserved F or W are not part of the CDR3 here. The D gene is left open where the match is weak.

TRBJ1-1 | NA | TRBV3-1/TRBV3-2 | ASSQGQGLTEAF
TRBJ2-7 | TRBD1 | TRBV30 | AWQSFRQGINYEQY
TRBJ1-2 | NA | TRBV7-9 | ASSPLQGQNYGYT
TRBJ1-2 | NA | TRBV30 | AWRLAYGYT
TRBJ1-2 | NA | TRBV18 | ASSPPPIEDGYT
TRBJ2-3 | NA | TRBV12-3/TRBV12-4 | ASSFTDTQY
TRBJ2-7 | TRBD2 | TRBV11-1 | ASSSVTSGDTYEQY
TRBJ2-7 | NA | TRBV4-1 | ASSANTIYEQY
TRBJ1-5 | NA | TRBV6-5 | ASSYLPGYQPQH
TRBJ2-2 | NA | TRBV28 | ASSLTGELF
TRBJ2-5 | TRBD2 | TRBV24-1 | ATSDPLGGKETQY
TRBJ2-7 | NA | TRBV28 | ASSVPLGRDLSYEQY
TRBJ2-7 | NA | TRBV10-3 | AISESMSSYEQY
TRBJ2-3 | NA | TRBV28 | ASLERLGFTDTQY
TRBJ1-6 | NA | TRBV14 | ASSQGGGPLH
TRBJ2-5 | NA | TRBV3-1/TRBV3-2 | ASSRQQETQY
TRBJ2-6 | NA | TRBV27 | ASSFNSFSGANVLT
TRBJ1-2 | TRBD1 | TRBV29-1 | SVEPPGTGTRFWGYT
TRBJ2-1 | TRBD2 | TRBV29-1 | SAGTSGMNEQF
TRBJ1-1 | NA | TRBV6-5 | ASTRPGSGTEAF
TRBJ1-4 | NA | TRBV7-9 | ASSFRRTNEKLF
TRBJ2-3 | NA | TRBV10-3 | AISESVAADTQY
TRBJ1-1 | NA | TRBV7-9 | ASSLGRAEAF
TRBJ1-1 | NA | TRBV6-5 | ASRRRGFRDTEAF
TRBJ2-5 | NA | TRBV18 | ASSPQRGQETQY
TRBJ2-2 | NA | TRBV5-6 | ASSPPGWDTGELF